The 29 T cell receptor beta chains presented below share a single source sample, sequenced in a study of blood T cell repertoires in COVID-19. Here immunoSEQ multiplex PCR was the method, and the copy in TCRdb shows in-frame clones only, minus some. The sample yields about 73,000 clones, over 80% seen once. Sequencing input: peripheral blood. Receptors were obtained from a man older than 75 with active or convalescent COVID-19.

V usage is TRBV25-1 and J usage is TRBJ1-2; D remains unclear. CDR1 and CDR2 (germline): MGHDK, SYGVNS. The V end lost 3 bases, the J end lost 7 bases, and 12 bases lay between the germline ends. The CDR3 contains 13 residues. CDR3 nucleotide sequence: TGTGCCAGCAGTGAGGGCCCAAATGCTGGCTACACCTTC. This translates into CASSEGPNAGYTF.

As to this clone: At the DNA level, this CDR3 is encoded by other sequences in the same sample as well. The chain employs TRBV11-2 and TRBJ2-3, with 8 positions matching TRBD2. The CDR3 loop spans 14 amino acids. Germline-derived CDR1 and CDR2 are SGHAT and FQNNGV. V lost 5 bases and J lost 2; bases outside the gene matches: 3. The DNA for the CDR3 is TGTGCCAGCAGCCGGGGGGGCTCCACAGATACGCAGTATTTT. Its protein product is CASSRGGSTDTQYF.

The CDR3 region is CASGTGETGELFF. The CDR3 DNA reads TGTGCGTCCGGGACAGGGGAAACCGGGGAGCTGTTTTTT. The J gene is TRBJ2-2, the V gene TRBV7-9; TRBD1 agrees at 10 bases. Germline V gives CDR1 SEHNR, CDR2 FQNEAQ (reference sequence). The CDR3 has 13 amino acids.

The CDR3 DNA reads as TGTGCCAGCAGCGACACTAGCGGGAGGGCCTCTCCGCAGTACTTC. Residues: CASSDTSGRASPQYF. This chain links TRBV5-4 with TRBJ2-7; TRBD2 aligns across 13 bases. The V segment lost 4 bases and the J segment 9 bases; nucleotides outside the gene matches: 10. The length of the CDR3 is 15 residues. Germline CDR1 and CDR2: SGHNT and YYREEE (reference sequence).

The chain carries TRBV5-1 and TRBJ1-5; 7 bases agree with TRBD1. Germline-derived CDR1 and CDR2 are SGHRS and YFSETQ. CDR3 length: 16 residues. The ends lost 0 bases at V and 2 bases at J; junction bases unmatched: 5. The CDR3 loop reads CASSLDGGQGNQPQHF. DNA for the CDR3: TGCGCCAGCAGCTTGGATGGAGGACAGGGCAATCAGCCCCAGCATTTT.

The chain joins TRBV5-1 to TRBJ2-1, with D tentatively TRBD1 (5 bases). The CDR3 runs to 16 residues. V was clipped by 0 bases and J by 6 bases, with 16 bases between them. Germline CDR1 SGHRS, CDR2 YFSETQ. CDR3: CASSLVFQGSANEQFF. CDR3 nucleotide sequence: TGCGCCAGCAGCTTGGTCTTCCAGGGTTCGGCCAATGAGCAGTTCTTC.

The V and J genes are TRBV29-1 and TRBJ2-1; tentative D call: TRBD2 (6 bases). Trimming cost V 6 bases and J 7 bases, with 25 bases left between them. CDR1 is SQVTM and CDR2 is ANQGSEA in the germline V gene. CDR3 size: 16 residues. CDR3 nucleotides: TGCAGCGTCGGCCGCTTGACTAGTTCCGCGGCAAATGAGCAGTTCTTC. Amino acid sequence: CSVGRLTSSAANEQFF.

This chain joins TRBV12-5 and TRBJ1-5; unclear D gene. The CDR3 is 13 amino acids. The germline V gene has CDR1 LGHNT and CDR2 FRNRAP. The ends were cut back, 6 bases at V and 2 bases at J, with 8 bases in the middle. The CDR3 here is CASGKSGNQPQHF. Here the CDR3 DNA reads TGTGCTAGTGGAAAGTCGGGCAATCAGCCCCAGCATTTT.

This clone was seen once. V usage is TRBV9 and J usage is TRBJ2-3; TRBD2 matches at 9 bases. This CDR3 spans 15 amino acids. V lost 4 bases, J lost 6 bases, and 9 bases stayed unmatched. Germline assignment: CDR1 SGDLS and CDR2 YYNGEE. Here the CDR3 reads CASSLSSGAADTQYF. CDR3 sequence (DNA): TGTGCCAGCAGCCTATCTAGCGGGGCCGCGGATACGCAGTATTTT.

Concerning this clone itself: This same CDR3 is encoded by further DNA sequences in the sample. DNA for the CDR3: TGTGCCAGCAGCTTAGACAGGGGTTCTGGAAACACCATATATTTT. Protein product: CASSLDRGSGNTIYF. The chain uses TRBV7-2 and TRBJ1-3; 7 nucleotides match TRBD1. Per germline, CDR1 SGHTA and CDR2 FQGNSA. The junction had 1 base not matched to a gene; V was cut back by 1 base and J by 1 base. The CDR3 loop spans 15 amino acids.

V gene TRBV2 combines with J gene TRBJ1-3; D possibly corresponds to TRBD1 (6 bases). CDR1 is SNHLY and CDR2 is FYNNEI in the germline V gene. Trimming pared 10 bases from V and 0 bases from J, leaving 10 bases between. The CDR3 loop spans 13 amino acids. The CDR3 region has the DNA TGTGCCACCGGACAGAGCTCTGGAAACACCATATATTTT. Protein product: CATGQSSGNTIYF. Combining the CDR3 with reference TRBV2 and TRBJ1-3 gives the whole variable domain EPEVTQTPSHQVTQMGQEVILRCVPISNHLYFYWYRQILGQKVEFLVSFYNNEISEKSEIFDDQFSVERPDGSNFTLKIRSTKLEDSAMYFCATGQSSGNTIYFGEGSWLTVV.

The V and J genes are TRBV10-3 and TRBJ2-6, with 10 positions matching TRBD1. The V gene end was trimmed by 4 bases and the J gene end by 0 bases; junction bases not matched to a gene: 3. The CDR3 is made up of 17 amino acids. The germline gives CDR1 ENHRY, CDR2 SYGVKD. The CDR3: CAISVGDRGSGANVLTF. CDR3 coding DNA: TGTGCCATCAGTGTAGGGGACAGGGGCTCTGGGGCCAACGTCCTGACTTTC.

This rearrangement joins TRBV20-1 to TRBJ2-2, with 7 nucleotides matching TRBD2. The ends lost 3 bases at V and 1 base at J; junction bases unmatched: 8. The CDR3 loop spans 16 amino acids. The V gene's germline CDR1 is DFQATT and CDR2 SNEGSKA (reference sequence). CDR3 DNA: TGCAGTGCTAGTCTTGGCGGGGGAATGAACACCGGGGAGCTGTTTTTT. It specifies CSASLGGGMNTGELFF.

This clone has more than one count but fewer than ten. The junction does not match germline at one end; this may be a read error. V gene TRBV7-7 combines with J gene TRBJ2-2; D possibly corresponds to TRBD1 (6 bases). CDR3 length equals 17 residues. Germline lookup yields CDR1 SSHAT and CDR2 FNYEAQ (reference sequence). The CDR3 protein is CASSLGSGRGSTGELFF. In DNA form, the CDR3 reads TGTGCTAGCAGCTTAGGGTCGGGCAGGGGTTCCACCGGGGAGCTGTTTTTT.

Written as DNA, the CDR3 is TGTGCCAGCAGCAAAAAGGAACAGGAAAACACAGATACGCAGTATTTT. Its translation is CASSKKEQENTDTQYF. The chain couples TRBV21-1 to TRBJ2-3; TRBD1 is the table's D call, not checked against the DNA. TRBV21-1 is marked as a pseudogene. The CDR3 has 16 residues.

V and J are TRBV29-1 and TRBJ2-7; D not resolved. V was pared by 2 bases and J by 3 bases, with 8 bases between. The germline gives CDR1 SQVTM, CDR2 ANQGSEA. The CDR3 is 12 amino acids. CDR3 amino acids: CSVENGYYEQYF. CDR3 in DNA: TGCAGCGTTGAAAACGGGTACTACGAGCAGTACTTC.

The chain links TRBV2 to TRBJ1-2; 7 bases are shared with TRBD1. The junction had 5 bases not matched to a gene; V was cut back by 5 bases and J by 5 bases. The length of the CDR3 is 13 residues. Germline V gives CDR1 SNHLY, CDR2 FYNNEI. CDR3 DNA: TGTGCCAGCAGTCCCGACAGGGTGTATGGCTACACCTTC. It specifies CASSPDRVYGYTF.

This chain's CDR3 is CASRLGTSGSTGELFF. CDR3 DNA: TGTGCAAGTCGCTTGGGGACTAGCGGGAGCACCGGGGAGCTGTTTTTT. The chain links TRBV12-2 to TRBJ2-2; TRBD2 is the table's D call and was not checked against the DNA. TRBV12-2 is an annotated pseudogene. The CDR3 sequence is 16 residues long.

This sequence joins TRBV11-2 and TRBJ2-1; 9 bases fit TRBD1. This CDR3 region has 15 residues. The V gene's germline CDR1 is SGHAT and CDR2 FQNNGV. V was clipped by 5 bases and J by 8 bases; unmatched bases: 10. CDR3 sequence (DNA): TGTGCCAGCAGCGGCGGACAGGGGCGAACAGATGAGCAGTTCTTC. This translates into CASSGGQGRTDEQFF.

V usage is TRBV19 and J usage is TRBJ2-1; 14 bases map to TRBD2. The CDR3 consists of 19 residues. V gave up 5 bases and J gave up 1 base; unmatched junction bases: 10. Germline assignment: CDR1 LNHDA and CDR2 SQIVND (reference sequence). CDR3 sequence reads: CASSPQPGTSGRSYNEQFF. The CDR3 bases are TGTGCCAGTAGTCCCCAACCCGGGACTAGCGGGAGATCCTACAATGAGCAGTTCTTC.

The chain carries TRBV29-1 and TRBJ2-1; D might be TRBD1 (5 bases). CDR3 length: 13 amino acids. Trimming took 1 base from V and 3 from J, leaving 7 bases between them. Per germline, CDR1 SQVTM and CDR2 ANQGSEA. The CDR3 region has the DNA TGCAGCGTTGAAGTGACAGTCTACAATGAGCAGTTCTTC. Translated: CSVEVTVYNEQFF.

The chain links TRBV15 to TRBJ2-2; 7 bases are shared with TRBD1. This CDR3 is 15 amino acids long. CDR1 is LNHNV, CDR2 YYDKDF, per germline (reference sequence). V was clipped by 3 bases and J by 1 base; unmatched bases: 2. DNA for the CDR3: TGTGCCACCAGCAGGGACAGGCTGAACACCGGGGAGCTGTTTTTT. It is translated as CATSRDRLNTGELFF.

The chain has TRBV5-8 and TRBJ1-6; no definite D call. Germline V gives CDR1 SGHTS, CDR2 YDEGEE. The length of the CDR3 is 10 residues. Trimming took off 2 bases at V and 14 bases at J, with 5 bases between the two ends. The CDR3 nucleotides are TGTGCCAGCAGCTTTAATACCCTCCACTTT. This translates into CASSFNTLHF.

This clone has just one count. The chain carries TRBV24-1 and TRBJ2-5; possible D gene TRBD2, 5 bases. Trimming removed 3 bases at V and 7 bases at J, with 14 bases between. The length of the CDR3 is 14 residues. Germline assignment: CDR1 KGHDR and CDR2 SFDVKD. The CDR3 loop is CATSDPRDRGTQYF. The CDR3 coding sequence is TGTGCCACCAGTGATCCGAGGGATAGAGGGACCCAGTACTTC.

The V and J genes are TRBV28 and TRBJ1-5; D unclear. Per the germline V gene, CDR1 is MDHEN and CDR2 is SYDVKM. V gave up 1 base and J gave up 2 bases, with 6 bases separating them. CDR3 length: 14 residues. Written as DNA, the CDR3 is TGTGCCAGCAGTTTATTCCAGGGCAATCAGCCCCAGCATTTT. Translation: CASSLFQGNQPQHF. The variable domain in full, with the rest retrieved from reference TRBV28 and TRBJ1-5, is DVKVTQSSRYLVKRTGEKVFLECVQDMDHENMFWYRQDPGLGLRLIYFSYDVKMKEKGDIPEGYSVSREKKERFSLILESASTNQTSMYLCASSLFQGNQPQHFGDGTRLSIL.

This clone was seen only a few times. The chain has TRBV12-3 or TRBV12-4 and TRBJ1-2, with 8 bases aligning to TRBD1. With 2 bases clipped from V and 6 bases from J, the junction kept 2 bases outside the gene matches. This CDR3 is built from 13 residues. In DNA form, the CDR3 reads TGTGCCAGCAGTTTACAGGGGGCGAATGGCTACACCTTC. Residues: CASSLQGANGYTF.

The chain couples TRBV7-9 to TRBJ2-1; a possible D gene is TRBD2 (6 bases). The germline V gene has CDR1 SEHNR and CDR2 FQNEAQ (reference sequence). The CDR3 runs to 13 residues. The V end was cut by 5 bases, the J end by 4 bases, with 9 bases between. CDR3 nucleotides: TGTGCCAGCAGCGACGGGACTTACAATGAGCAGTTCTTC. It specifies CASSDGTYNEQFF.

J is TRBJ1-1 and V is TRBV6-6; weak D call: TRBD1 (5 bases). CDR1 MNHNY and CDR2 SVGAGI come from the germline V gene (reference sequence). CDR3 length: 13 amino acids. V shed 0 bases and J shed 5 bases, with 7 bases lying between them. The CDR3 DNA follows: TGTGCCAGCAGTTACTCAGGGGTAACTGAAGCTTTCTTT. This codes for CASSYSGVTEAFF.

This rearrangement joins TRBV12-3 or TRBV12-4 to TRBJ1-4; 8 positions match TRBD1. The V segment lost 2 bases and the J segment 10 bases; nucleotides outside the gene matches: 3. This CDR3 spans 13 amino acids. In nucleotides, the CDR3 is TGTGCCAGCAGTTTAACAGGGGGTGGAAAACTGTTTTTT. This sequence encodes CASSLTGGGKLFF.